The source of this T cell receptor beta chain is a study of identical twins. This CDR3 has 14 residues. V was clipped by 0 bases and J by 3 bases, with 10 bases between them. The V gene's germline CDR1 is SGDLS and CDR2 YYNGEE. TCRdb fed the 5' RACE reads into MiXCR, producing one record per CDR3 protein. Of around 690,000 distinct CDR3 sequences in the sample, approximately 21% were seen once. These data were also filed under a second study, of T cells expressing NK-cell markers.

This clonotype was sampled from a woman aged 18-30 years in good health. The sample taken for sequencing was PBMCs. The rearrangement links TRBV9 to TRBJ2-7; TRBD1 might be the D (6 bases). The CDR3 loop is CASSVAGQSYEQYF. In DNA, the CDR3 is TGTGCCAGCAGCGTAGCGGGACAAAGCTACGAGCAGTACTTC.